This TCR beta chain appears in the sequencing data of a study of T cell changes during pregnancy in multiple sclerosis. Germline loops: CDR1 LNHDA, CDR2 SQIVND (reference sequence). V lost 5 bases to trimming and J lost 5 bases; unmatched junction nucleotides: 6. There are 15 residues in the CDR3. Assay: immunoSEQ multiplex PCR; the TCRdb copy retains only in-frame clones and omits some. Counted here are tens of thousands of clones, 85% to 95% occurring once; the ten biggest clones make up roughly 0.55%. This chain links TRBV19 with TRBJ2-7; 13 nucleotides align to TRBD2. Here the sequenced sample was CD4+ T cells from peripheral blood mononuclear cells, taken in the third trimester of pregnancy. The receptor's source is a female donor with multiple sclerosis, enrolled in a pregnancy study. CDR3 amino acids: CASSVGTSGNHEQYF. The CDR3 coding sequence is TGTGCCAGTAGTGTCGGGACTAGCGGGAACCACGAGCAGTACTTC.